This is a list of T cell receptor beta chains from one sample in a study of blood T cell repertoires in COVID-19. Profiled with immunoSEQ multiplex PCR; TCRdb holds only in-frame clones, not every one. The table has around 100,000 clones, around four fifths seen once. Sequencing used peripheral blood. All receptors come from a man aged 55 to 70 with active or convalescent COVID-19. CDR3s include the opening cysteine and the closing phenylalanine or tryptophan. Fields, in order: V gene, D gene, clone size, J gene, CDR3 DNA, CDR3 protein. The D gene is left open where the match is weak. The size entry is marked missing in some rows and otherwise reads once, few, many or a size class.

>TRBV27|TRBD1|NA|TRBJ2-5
TGTGCCAGCAGTTTGATGGGACAGGGAGGGGAGACCCAGTACTTC
CASSLMGQGGETQYF
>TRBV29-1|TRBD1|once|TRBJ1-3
TGCAGCGCACGGACAGGGGGAAACACCATATATTTT
CSARTGGNTIYF
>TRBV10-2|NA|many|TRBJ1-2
TGCGCCAGCAGGGCAGGGTGGACTAACTATGGCTACACCTTC
CASRAGWTNYGYTF
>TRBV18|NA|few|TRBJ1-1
TGTGCCAGCACGCAGGTAATCGGTACTGAAGCTTTCTTT
CASTQVIGTEAFF
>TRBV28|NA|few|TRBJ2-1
TGTGCCAGCAGGGTGCGGGTCGGTGAGCAGTTCTTC
CASRVRVGEQFF
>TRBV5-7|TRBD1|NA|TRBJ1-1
TGTGCCAGCAGCTTGGGACAGGGACACACTGAAGCTTTCTTT
CASSLGQGHTEAFF
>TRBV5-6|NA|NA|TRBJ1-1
TGTGCCAGCAGCTTGGCCGGCAGGGGGAACACTGAAGCTTTCTTT
CASSLAGRGNTEAFF
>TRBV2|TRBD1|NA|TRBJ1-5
TGTGCCAGCAGCTCCGGGCAGGGGGCGCGGCAGCCCCAGCATTTT
CASSSGQGARQPQHF
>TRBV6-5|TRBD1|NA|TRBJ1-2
TGTGCCAGCAGTAGGACAGGGGTGCATGGCTACACCTTC
CASSRTGVHGYTF
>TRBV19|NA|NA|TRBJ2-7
TGTGCCAGTAGTATGTCCGGGACTGCCACCTACGAGCAGTACTTC
CASSMSGTATYEQYF
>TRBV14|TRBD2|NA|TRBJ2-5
TGTGCCAGCAGCAGGAGAGCGGGAGTAGGCCAAGAGACCCAGTACTTC
CASSRRAGVGQETQYF
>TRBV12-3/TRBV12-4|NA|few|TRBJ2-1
TGTGCCAGCAGTTTGTTAAGTGAGAATGAGCAGTTCTTC
CASSLLSENEQFF
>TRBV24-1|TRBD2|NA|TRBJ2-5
TGTGCCACCAGTGGAAGAGTAGCGGGAGTTCAAGAGACCCAGTACTTC
CATSGRVAGVQETQYF
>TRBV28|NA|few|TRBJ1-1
TGTGCCAGCAGTTTAGGTGATGTGCAGGGAACAGCTTTCTTT
CASSLGDVQGTAFF
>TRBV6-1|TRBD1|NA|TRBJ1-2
TGTGCCAGCAGTGAGACCGGGACAGGTACTGGCTACACCTTC
CASSETGTGTGYTF
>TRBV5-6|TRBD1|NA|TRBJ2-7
TGTGCCAGCAGCTTGCCGGGACAGGGGGCGATAGGGCAGTACTTC
CASSLPGQGAIGQYF
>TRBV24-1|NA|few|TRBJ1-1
TGTGCCACCACAGACACCCGGAACGCTGAAGCTTTCTTT
CATTDTRNAEAFF
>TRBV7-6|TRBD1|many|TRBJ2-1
TGTGCCAGCATCCCCGGGACAGGGTCCTACAATGAGCAGTTCTTC
CASIPGTGSYNEQFF
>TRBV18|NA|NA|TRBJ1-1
TGTGCCAGCTCACCACAATCGGGAACTGAAGCTTTCTTT
CASSPQSGTEAFF
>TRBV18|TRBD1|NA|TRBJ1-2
TGTGCCAGCTCACCGACAGGGTTAACGGGCTACACCTTC
CASSPTGLTGYTF
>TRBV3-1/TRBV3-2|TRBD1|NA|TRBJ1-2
TGTGCCAGCAGCCAAGCAGACAGGGGGCGGATTAACTATGGCTACACCTTC
CASSQADRGRINYGYTF
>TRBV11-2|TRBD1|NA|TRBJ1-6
TGTGCCAGCAGCTTGAGGACAGGGAACTCACCCCTCCACTTT
CASSLRTGNSPLHF
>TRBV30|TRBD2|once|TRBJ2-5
TGTGCCTGGAGTGTAGCGGGGGGAGAAGAGACCCAGTACTTC
CAWSVAGGEETQYF
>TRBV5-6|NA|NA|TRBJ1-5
TGTGCCAGCAGCTTACAGGGAAATAGCAATCAGCCCCAGCATTTT
CASSLQGNSNQPQHF
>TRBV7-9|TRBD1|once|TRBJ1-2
TGTGCCAGCAACCCGGGACAGGGGATCTATGGCTACACCTTC
CASNPGQGIYGYTF
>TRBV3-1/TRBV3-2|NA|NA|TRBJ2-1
TGTGCCAGCAGCCCGACAGACACTCTATACAATGAGCAGTTCTTC
CASSPTDTLYNEQFF
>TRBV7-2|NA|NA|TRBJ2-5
TGTGCCAGCAGCTTAAACAGCGGGGAGACCCAGTACTTC
CASSLNSGETQYF
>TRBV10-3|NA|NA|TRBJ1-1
TGTGCCATCAGTTTAGCGGGAGCGAGTACTGAAGCTTTCTTT
CAISLAGASTEAFF
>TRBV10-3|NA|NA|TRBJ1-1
TGTGCCATCAGTGAGTCGGAGGGGAACACTGAAGCTTTCTTT
CAISESEGNTEAFF
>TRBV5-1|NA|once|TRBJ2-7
TGCGCCAGCAGCTTGGCTGGGGCCGCCGATAGAGACGAGCAGTACTTC
CASSLAGAADRDEQYF
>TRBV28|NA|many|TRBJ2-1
TGTGCCAGCAGTTTATCTTACAATGAGCAGTTCTTC
CASSLSYNEQFF
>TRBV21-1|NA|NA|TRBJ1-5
TGTGCCAGCAGCAAACAACAGGGAGACGTTTATAGCAATCAGCCCCAGCATTTT
CASSKQQGDVYSNQPQHF
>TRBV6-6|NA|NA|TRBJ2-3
TGTGCCAGCAGTCGCCGATGGACAAGGAAGGGCACAGATACGCAGTATTTT
CASSRRWTRKGTDTQYF
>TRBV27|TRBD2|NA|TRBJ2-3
TGTGCCAGCAGTTTATGGTCCCTAGCGGGATCACACACACCGAACAATCGGGCGCAGTATTTT
CASSLWSLAGSHTPNNRAQYF
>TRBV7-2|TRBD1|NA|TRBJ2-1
TGTGCCAGCAGCGCTCGGACAGGGGGCGGGACTGGGGAGCAGTTCTTC
CASSARTGGGTGEQFF
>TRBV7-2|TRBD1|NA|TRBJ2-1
TGTGCCAGCAGCTCAAGACAGGGTGGAGTCAATGAGCAGTTCTTC
CASSSRQGGVNEQFF
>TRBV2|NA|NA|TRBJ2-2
TGTGCCACCCGACTAGTCCCCGGGGAGCTGTTTTTT
CATRLVPGELFF
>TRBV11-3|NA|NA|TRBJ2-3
TGTGCCAGCAGCTTACGGGGGAGTAAAGATACGCAGTATTTT
CASSLRGSKDTQYF
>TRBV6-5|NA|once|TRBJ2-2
TGTGCCAGCAGCCCCCTGTCACCGACTGCCGGGGAGCTGTTTTTT
CASSPLSPTAGELFF
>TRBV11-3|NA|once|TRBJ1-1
TGTGCCAGCAGCTTAGATCCAGGGGTGATCACTGAAGCTTTCTTT
CASSLDPGVITEAFF
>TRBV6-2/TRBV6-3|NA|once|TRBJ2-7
TGTGCCAGCAGTTACAGAGGTTTCTACGAGCAGTACTTC
CASSYRGFYEQYF